The clone carrying this T cell receptor (beta chain) has only a few counts. Its cognate antigen is unknown. TCRdb fed the reads into MiXCR, producing one record per CDR3 protein. The repertoire has some 900,000 distinct CDR3 sequences, approximately 32% of them found once; the top ten carry 9.5% to 15%. The sample is drawn from a study of T cell repertoires in cytomegalovirus infection. On the study more broadly: Recently described HLA-C-restricted plus well-studied HLA-B-restricted CMV epitopes were used. Shared public TCR beta signatures pointed to both CMV infection and a matching HLA type.

Germline CDR1 is MNHNY and CDR2 is SVGAGI (reference sequence). The V end lost 2 bases, the J end lost 3 bases, and 11 bases lay between the germline ends. The CDR3 runs to 15 residues. Overall study findings and caveats: Using cumulative public TCR beta family frequency, the authors identified those who carried CMV together with the relevant HLA. There were HLA-C-restricted CMV-specific TCR beta clonotypes dominating the ex vivo response.

The TCR comes from a human donor in good health (CMV status not recorded). Some clones in this sample may be carry-over from other donors' samples. V usage is TRBV6-6 and J usage is TRBJ1-5; D remains unclear. The sample in question was cultured CD8+ T cells from PBMCs, obtained from culture after CMV antigen stimulation. This chain's CDR3 is CASSYVEGDNQPQHF. The CDR3 nucleotides read TGTGCCAGCAGTTACGTGGAGGGAGACAATCAGCCCCAGCATTTT.